Below are 9 T cell receptor beta chains sequenced from a single sample in a study of STAT5B mutations in CD4+ large granular lymphocyte leukemia. Data came from immunoSEQ multiplex PCR; TCRdb stores just in-frame clones and leaves some out. The table includes 35,000 to 45,000 clones, 86% detected once. Source material: CD4+ T cells from blood buffy coats. Receptors originate from a human donor in good health.

This chain links TRBV7-2 with TRBJ2-1; 9 bases are a match to TRBD2. Germline V gives CDR1 SGHTA, CDR2 FQGNSA. This CDR3 contains 13 residues. With 2 bases clipped from V and 8 bases from J, the junction kept 1 base outside the gene matches. CDR3 sequence reads: CASSLRGGDEQFF. CDR3 coding DNA: TGTGCCAGCAGCTTACGCGGGGGGGATGAGCAGTTCTTC.

The rearrangement links TRBV7-9 to TRBJ2-7; D could derive from TRBD1 or TRBD2 (6 bases each). The V end was cut by 7 bases, the J end by 4 bases, with 17 bases between. Germline assignment: CDR1 SEHNR and CDR2 FQNEAQ (reference sequence). This CDR3 comprises 14 residues. CDR3 residues: CASNGGQETYEQYF. The CDR3, as DNA: TGTGCCAGCAACGGGGGACAAGAGACTTACGAGCAGTACTTC.

CDR3 sequence: CASSPALQTLNTEAFF. For the CDR3, the DNA is TGTGCCAGCAGCCCCGCCTTACAGACTCTGAACACTGAAGCTTTCTTT. The chain recombines TRBV5-4 with TRBJ1-1; D remains unclear. Germline CDR1 is SGHNT and CDR2 is YYREEE (reference sequence). The CDR3 is made up of 16 amino acids. The V end was cut by 4 bases, the J end by 0 bases, with 16 bases between. Combining the CDR3 with reference TRBV5-4 and TRBJ1-1 gives the whole variable domain ETGVTQSPTHLIKTRGQQVTLRCSSQSGHNTVSWYQQALGQGPQFIFQYYREEENGRGNFPPRFSGLQFPNYSSELNVNALELDDSALYLCASSPALQTLNTEAFFGQGTRLTVV.

This chain connects TRBV30 to TRBJ2-3; 15 positions match TRBD2. This CDR3 is built from 19 residues. Germline CDR1 and CDR2: GTSNPN and SVGIG (reference sequence). V dropped 6 bases and J dropped 4; count of bases not matched to a gene: 17. CDR3 residues: CACPPPGLAGGQEADTQYF. The CDR3 DNA is TGTGCCTGCCCCCCCCCAGGACTAGCGGGAGGGCAGGAGGCAGATACGCAGTATTTT.

This clone was detected only once. V is TRBV29-1 and J is TRBJ2-7, with a tentative D call TRBD1 (6 bases). The CDR3 has 13 amino acids. In germline, CDR1 is SQVTM, CDR2 ANQGSEA. Trimming removed 3 bases from V and 9 bases from J, with 18 bases in between. DNA of the CDR3: TGCAGCGTTGAGTTAGACAGGCCTACGGGGCAGTACTTC. This translates into CSVELDRPTGQYF.

The chain carries TRBV6-5 and TRBJ2-1; TRBD2 matches at 10 bases. The CDR3 loop spans 14 amino acids. Trimming cost V 6 bases and J 8 bases; bases outside gene matches: 7. Germline CDR1 is MNHEY and CDR2 is SVGAGI. The CDR3 DNA is TGTGCCAGCAGGCCGGGACTAGCGCGGCATGAGCAGTTCTTC. It specifies CASRPGLARHEQFF.

The chain is built from TRBV14 and TRBJ1-2, with TRBD1 matching over 7 bases. V lost 4 bases and J lost 2; bases outside the gene matches: 1. This CDR3 is 13 amino acids long. Germline V gene data show CDR1 as SGHDN and CDR2 as FVKESK. CDR3 nucleotide sequence: TGTGCCAGCAGCCCGGGACAGAACTATGGCTACACCTTC. Protein product: CASSPGQNYGYTF.

This chain links TRBV2 with TRBJ1-6; 8 bases are shared with TRBD1. Losses at the gene ends were 6 bases for V and 7 bases for J; bases not matched to a gene: 11. Germline lookup yields CDR1 SNHLY and CDR2 FYNNEI. This CDR3 has 16 residues. CDR3 sequence: CASSGQGRIPNSPLHF. The CDR3 DNA reads TGTGCCAGCAGCGGACAGGGAAGAATCCCGAATTCACCCCTCCACTTT.

The chain employs TRBV18 and TRBJ2-7; D unresolved. Germline V lookup: CDR1 KGHSH, CDR2 LQKENI. Trimming cost V 2 bases and J 1 base, with 12 bases left between them. The CDR3 covers 15 residues. CDR3 residues: CASSPDRSPSYEQYF. The CDR3 bases are TGTGCCAGCTCACCAGATAGGTCCCCTTCCTACGAGCAGTACTTC.